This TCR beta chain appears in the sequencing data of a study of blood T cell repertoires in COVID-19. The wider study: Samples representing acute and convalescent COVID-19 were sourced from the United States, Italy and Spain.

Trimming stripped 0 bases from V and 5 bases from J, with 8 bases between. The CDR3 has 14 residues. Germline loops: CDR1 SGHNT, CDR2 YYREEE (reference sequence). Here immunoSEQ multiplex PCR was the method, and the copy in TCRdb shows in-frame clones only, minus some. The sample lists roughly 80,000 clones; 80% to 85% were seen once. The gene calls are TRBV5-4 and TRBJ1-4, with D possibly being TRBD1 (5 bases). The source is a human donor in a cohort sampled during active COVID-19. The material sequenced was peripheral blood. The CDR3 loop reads CASSLGQNNEKLFF. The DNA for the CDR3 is TGTGCCAGCAGCTTGGGACAGAACAATGAAAAACTGTTTTTT.